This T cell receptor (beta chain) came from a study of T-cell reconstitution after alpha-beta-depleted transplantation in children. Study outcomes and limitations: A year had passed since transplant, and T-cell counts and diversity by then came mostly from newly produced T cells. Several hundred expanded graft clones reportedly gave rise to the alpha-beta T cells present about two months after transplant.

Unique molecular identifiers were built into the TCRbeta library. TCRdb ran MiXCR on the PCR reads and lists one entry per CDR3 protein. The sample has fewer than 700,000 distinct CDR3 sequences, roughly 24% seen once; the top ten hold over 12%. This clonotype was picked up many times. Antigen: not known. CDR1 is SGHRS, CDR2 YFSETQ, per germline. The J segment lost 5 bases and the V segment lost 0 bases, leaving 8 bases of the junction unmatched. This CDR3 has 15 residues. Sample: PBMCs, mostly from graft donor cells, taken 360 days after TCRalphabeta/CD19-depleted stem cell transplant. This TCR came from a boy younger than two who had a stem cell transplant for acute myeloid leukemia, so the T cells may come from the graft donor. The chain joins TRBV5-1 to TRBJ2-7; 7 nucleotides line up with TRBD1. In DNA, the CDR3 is TGCGCCAGCAGCTTGGGGGACAGTTTCGTCGACGAGCAGTACTTC. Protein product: CASSLGDSFVDEQYF.